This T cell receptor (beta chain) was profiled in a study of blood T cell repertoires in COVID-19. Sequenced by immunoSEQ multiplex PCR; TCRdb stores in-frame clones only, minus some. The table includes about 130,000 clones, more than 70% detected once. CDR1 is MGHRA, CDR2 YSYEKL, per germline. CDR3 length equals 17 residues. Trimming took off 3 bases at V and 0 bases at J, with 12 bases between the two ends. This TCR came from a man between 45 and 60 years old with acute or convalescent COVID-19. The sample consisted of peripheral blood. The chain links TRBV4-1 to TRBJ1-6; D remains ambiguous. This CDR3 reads CASSHRSAGSYNSPLHF. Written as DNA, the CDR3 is TGCGCCAGCAGCCACCGCTCGGCGGGCTCCTATAATTCACCCCTCCACTTT.